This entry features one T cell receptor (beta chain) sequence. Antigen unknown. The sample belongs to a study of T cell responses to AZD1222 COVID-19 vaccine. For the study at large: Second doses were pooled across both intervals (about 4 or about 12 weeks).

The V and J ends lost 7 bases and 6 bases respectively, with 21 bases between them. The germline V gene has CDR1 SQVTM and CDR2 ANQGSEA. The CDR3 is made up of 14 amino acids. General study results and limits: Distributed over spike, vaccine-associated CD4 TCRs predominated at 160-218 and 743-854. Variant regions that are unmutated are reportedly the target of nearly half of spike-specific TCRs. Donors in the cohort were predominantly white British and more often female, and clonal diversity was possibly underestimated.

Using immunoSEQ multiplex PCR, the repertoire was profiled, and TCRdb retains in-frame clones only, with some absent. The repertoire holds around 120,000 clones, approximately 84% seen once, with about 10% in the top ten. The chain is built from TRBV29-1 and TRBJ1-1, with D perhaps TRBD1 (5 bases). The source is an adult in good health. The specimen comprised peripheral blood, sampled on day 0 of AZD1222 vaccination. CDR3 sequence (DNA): TGCAGCGGTGACAGTCCGGGAAATGGGGCTGAAGCTTTCTTT. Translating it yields CSGDSPGNGAEAFF.